This T cell receptor beta chain was identified in a study of regulatory T cells in long-lasting Graves disease. Study results and caveats: What was studied was peripheral blood only, and not thyroid tissue. Persistent patients had more shared public clonotypes (2,741) than new patients (approximately 920).

CDR3 regions were amplified by Arm-PCR using iRepertoire HTBI primers to build TCR beta libraries. TCRdb processed the multiplex PCR reads anew with MiXCR; each CDR3 protein has one entry. The table shows 300,000 to 400,000 distinct CDR3 sequences, with about a sixth occurring only once. At least ten counts were recorded for this clonotype. Its antigen is currently unknown. The junction shows a germline mismatch at one end, possibly a read error. As for time point: newly diagnosed GD, antithyroid drugs for less than 3 months. With RNA extracted from PBMCs as input, the TCR library was made. In each case, Graves' disease was diagnosed per American Thyroid Association guidelines. A peripheral blood sample, nine milliliters in volume, was drawn into EDTA tubes. This CDR3 comprises 13 residues. Looked up from germline, CDR1 is SSHAT and CDR2 is FNYEAQ (reference sequence).

This clonotype originated in a female donor with Graves disease. The sequencing used peripheral blood mononuclear cells (PBMCs), collected at new diagnosis, from a patient treated with antithyroid drugs. This chain connects TRBV7-7 to TRBJ2-1, with TRBD2 matching 8 bases. CDR3 in amino acids: CASSSDGGVEQFF. The CDR3 coding sequence is TGTGCTAGCAGCTCCGACGGGGGGGTCGAGCAGTTCTTC.